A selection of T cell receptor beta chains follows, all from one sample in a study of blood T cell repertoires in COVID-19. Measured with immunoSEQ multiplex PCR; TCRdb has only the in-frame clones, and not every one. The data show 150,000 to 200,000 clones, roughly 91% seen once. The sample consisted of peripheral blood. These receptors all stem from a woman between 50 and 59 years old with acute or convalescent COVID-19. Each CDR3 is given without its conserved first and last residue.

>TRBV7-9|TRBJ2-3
ATSGQGSTDTQY
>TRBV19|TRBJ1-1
ASSMRVGRVGYTEAF
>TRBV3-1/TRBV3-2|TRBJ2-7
ASSQYRGIQGEQY
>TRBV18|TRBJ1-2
ASSPVPTEGNYGYT
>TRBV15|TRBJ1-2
ATSREGVDYT
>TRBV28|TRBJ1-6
ASSPFGTGDSPLH
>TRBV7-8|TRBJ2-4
ASSRRGQGKNIQY
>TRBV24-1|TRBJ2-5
ATGLRTGVQETQY
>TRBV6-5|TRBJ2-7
ASSYSTGGVGYEQY
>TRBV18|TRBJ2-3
ASSPRLAGISSTDTQY
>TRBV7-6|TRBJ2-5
ASSSDRRETQY
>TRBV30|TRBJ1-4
AWSGTGGKLF
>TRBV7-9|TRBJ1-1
ASSRRSEAF
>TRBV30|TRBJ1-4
AWSATGRDEKLF
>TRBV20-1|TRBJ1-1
SASSQGASEAF
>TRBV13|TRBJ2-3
ASSRRQTSTDTQY
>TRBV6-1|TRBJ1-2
ASSEAYSQGTIT
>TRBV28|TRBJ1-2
ASSPRTTIGDYGYT
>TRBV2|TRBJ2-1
ASRTGITYNEQF
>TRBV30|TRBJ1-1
AWSVLGLNTEAF
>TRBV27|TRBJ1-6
ASSLQGWSSYNSPLH
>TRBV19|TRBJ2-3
ASSPHGGTQY
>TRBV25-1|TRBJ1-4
ASSESGVNEKLF
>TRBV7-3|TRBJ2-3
ASSRLAGSDTQY
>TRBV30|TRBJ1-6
AWRVTGNSPLH
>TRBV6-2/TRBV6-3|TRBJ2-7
ASSYSHVSGKSYEQY
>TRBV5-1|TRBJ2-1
ASSLEGTSSYNEQF
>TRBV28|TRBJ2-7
ASSHLRLEVYEQY
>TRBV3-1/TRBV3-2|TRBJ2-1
ASSLAGTSFEQF
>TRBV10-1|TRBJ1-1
ASSEKDRDAEAF
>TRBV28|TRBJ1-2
ATRQSNYGYT
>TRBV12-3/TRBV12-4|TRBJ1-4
ASGQRAEKLF
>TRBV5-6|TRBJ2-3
ASSLALADTDTQY
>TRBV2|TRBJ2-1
ASSHIGGRAGNEQF
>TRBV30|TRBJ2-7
AWSGRGGAGYEQY
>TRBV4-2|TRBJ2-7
ASTLTLPRGLAHEQY